The entry that follows covers one T cell receptor (beta chain) sequence. These data originate in a study of identical twins. TCRdb used MiXCR to reprocess the 5' RACE reads, holding one entry per CDR3 protein. The table lists 1.5 million to 2 million distinct CDR3 sequences, around 29% of them singletons. This CDR3 is built from 18 residues. The V end lost 2 bases, the J end lost 1 base, and 19 bases lay between the germline ends. Looked up from germline, CDR1 is SGHTA and CDR2 is FQGNSA. The sequenced sample consisted of cord blood. The receptor's source is a newborn girl in good health. V and J are TRBV7-2 and TRBJ2-3; D is perhaps TRBD1 (6 bases). CDR3 protein: CASSLRQGRDTGTDTQYF. Written as DNA, the CDR3 is TGTGCCAGCAGCTTACGGCAGGGCCGGGACACGGGCACAGATACGCAGTATTTT.